This T cell receptor (beta chain) came from a study of blood T cell repertoires in COVID-19. Study details: Acute and convalescent COVID-19 specimens originated in the United States, Italy and Spain. The cDNA or gDNA used as material had been derived from T cells, B-cell-depleted T cells, or PBMCs.

As originally analysed: Researchers report that nucleated cell counts were estimated from reference gene primer amplification. TCRdb's copy holds only in-frame clones and misses some; the assay was immunoSEQ multiplex PCR. That table gives V, J and clone size, and the DNA gave D and trimming. The sample includes a few hundred thousand clones, more than 75% seen only once; the top ten take roughly 4.5%. As regards this clone: The sample carries other DNA sequences with the same CDR3.

The sequenced material came from peripheral blood. This TCR was sampled from a man in his fifties or sixties with acute or convalescent COVID-19.

The CDR3 DNA sequence: TGCGCCAGCAGCTTGCAGGGCGGCAATCAGCCCCAGCATTTT. Amino acid sequence: CASSLQGGNQPQHF. The V gene is TRBV5-1, the J gene TRBJ1-5; TRBD1 is a possible D gene (5 bases). CDR3 length: 14 amino acids. Trimming cost V 1 base and J 2 bases, with 7 bases left between them. Germline values: CDR1 SGHRS, CDR2 YFSETQ.